This TCR beta chain is from a study of identical twins. Overall study results and limits: Invariant cells of the MAIT and iNKT types might have partly distorted the zero-insertion analyses. Interpretation of the results relied on cross-sectional statistical analysis and not on following the same donors. Twin pairs had excess sharing that was weaker in beta out-of-frame sequences. Out-of-frame alpha sequences that twins shared showed excess low generation probability.

TCRdb recomputed calls from the 5' RACE reads with MiXCR, one row per CDR3 protein. This table has a few hundred thousand distinct CDR3 sequences, roughly an eighth appearing once. The V and J ends lost 6 bases and 3 bases respectively, with 15 bases between them. The germline gives CDR1 MRHNA, CDR2 SNTAGT. The CDR3 extends over 15 amino acids. Only one count was recorded for this clonotype. The target antigen is unknown. These data also featured in a second study, about yellow fever vaccine responses in identical twins.

The chain couples TRBV6-4 to TRBJ2-1; tentatively, D is TRBD2 (5 bases). What was sequenced was CD8+ T cells sorted from blood. The TCR sequence derives from a woman aged 18-35 years in good health. The CDR3 loop reads CASSPRHGLYNEQFF. CDR3 DNA sequence: TGTGCCAGCAGCCCCCGACATGGACTCTACAATGAGCAGTTCTTC.